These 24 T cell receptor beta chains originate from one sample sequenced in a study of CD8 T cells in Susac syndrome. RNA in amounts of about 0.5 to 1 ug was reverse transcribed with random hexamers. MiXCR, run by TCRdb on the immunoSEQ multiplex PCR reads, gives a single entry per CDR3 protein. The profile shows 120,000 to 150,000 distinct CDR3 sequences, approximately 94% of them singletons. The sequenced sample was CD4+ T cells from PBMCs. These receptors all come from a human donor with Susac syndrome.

The CDR3 nucleotides are TGCAGCGTTGTCTGGGGAGGGGGCTACGAGCAGTACTTC. Translation: CSVVWGGGYEQYF. The genes are TRBV29-1 and TRBJ2-7; tentatively, D is TRBD2 (7 bases). In germline, CDR1 is SQVTM, CDR2 ANQGSEA. This CDR3 contains 13 residues. V lost 4 bases and J 3 bases, leaving 13 bases between the germline ends.

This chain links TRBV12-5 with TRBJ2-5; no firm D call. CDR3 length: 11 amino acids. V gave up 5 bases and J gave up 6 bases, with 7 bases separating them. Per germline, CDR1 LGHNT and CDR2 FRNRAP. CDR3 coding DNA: TGTGCTAGTGGTCTAGAGAAGACCCAGTACTTC. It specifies CASGLEKTQYF. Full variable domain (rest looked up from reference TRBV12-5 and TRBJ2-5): DARVTQTPRHKVTEMGQEVTMRCQPILGHNTVFWYRQTMMQGLELLAYFRNRAPLDDSGMPKDRFSAEMPDATLATLKIQPSEPRDSAVYFCASGLEKTQYFGPGTRLLVL.

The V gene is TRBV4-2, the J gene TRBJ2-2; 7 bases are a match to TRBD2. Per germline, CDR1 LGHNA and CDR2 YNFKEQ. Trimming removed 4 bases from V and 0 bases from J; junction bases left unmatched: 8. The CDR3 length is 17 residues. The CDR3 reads CASSLRGLVANTGELFF. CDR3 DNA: TGTGCCAGCAGCCTACGTGGACTAGTAGCGAACACCGGGGAGCTGTTTTTT.

In nucleotides, the CDR3 is TGTGCCAGCAGGCTGGGAGAATACAATGAGCAGTTCTTC. Encoded protein: CASRLGEYNEQFF. This chain uses TRBV12-3 or TRBV12-4 with TRBJ2-1, with D possibly matching TRBD2 (5 bases). Deletions cut 6 bases from V and 4 bases from J, with 10 bases between. CDR3 length: 13 residues.

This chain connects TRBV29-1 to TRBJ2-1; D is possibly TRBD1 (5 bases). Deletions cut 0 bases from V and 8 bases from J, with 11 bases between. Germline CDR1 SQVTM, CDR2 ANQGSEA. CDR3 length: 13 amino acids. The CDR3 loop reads CSVEDRRVHEQFF. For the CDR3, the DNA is TGCAGCGTTGAAGATCGCAGGGTCCATGAGCAGTTCTTC.

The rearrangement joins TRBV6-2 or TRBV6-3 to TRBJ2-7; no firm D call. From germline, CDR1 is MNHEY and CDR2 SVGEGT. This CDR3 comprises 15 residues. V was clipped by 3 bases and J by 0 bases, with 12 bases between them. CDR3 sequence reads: CASSYPQLPSYEQYF. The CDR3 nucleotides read TGTGCCAGCAGTTATCCGCAGCTACCCTCCTACGAGCAGTACTTC.

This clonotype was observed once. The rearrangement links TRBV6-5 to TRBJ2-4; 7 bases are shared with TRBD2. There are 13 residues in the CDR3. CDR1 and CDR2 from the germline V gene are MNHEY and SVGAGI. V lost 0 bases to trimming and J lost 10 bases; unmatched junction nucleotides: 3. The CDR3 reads CASSYSREGIQYF. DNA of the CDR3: TGTGCCAGCAGTTACTCCAGGGAGGGTATTCAGTACTTC.

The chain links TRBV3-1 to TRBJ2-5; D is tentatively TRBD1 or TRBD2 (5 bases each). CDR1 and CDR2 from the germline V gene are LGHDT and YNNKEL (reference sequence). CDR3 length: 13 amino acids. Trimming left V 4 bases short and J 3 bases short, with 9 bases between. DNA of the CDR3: TGTGCCAGCAGCCTGGGACCGAAAGAGACCCAGTACTTC. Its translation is CASSLGPKETQYF.

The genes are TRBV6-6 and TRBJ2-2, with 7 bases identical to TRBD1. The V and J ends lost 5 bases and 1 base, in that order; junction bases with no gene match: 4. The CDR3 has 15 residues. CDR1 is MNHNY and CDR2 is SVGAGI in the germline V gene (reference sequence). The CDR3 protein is CASSAGTVNTGELFF. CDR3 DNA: TGTGCCAGCAGTGCCGGGACAGTGAACACCGGGGAGCTGTTTTTT.

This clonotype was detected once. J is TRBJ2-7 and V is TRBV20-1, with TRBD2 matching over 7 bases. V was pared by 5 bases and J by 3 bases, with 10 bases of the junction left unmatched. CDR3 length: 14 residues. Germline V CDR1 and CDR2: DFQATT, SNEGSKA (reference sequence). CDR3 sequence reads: CSAERASGYYEQYF. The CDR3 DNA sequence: TGCAGTGCTGAGCGGGCTAGCGGATACTACGAGCAGTACTTC.

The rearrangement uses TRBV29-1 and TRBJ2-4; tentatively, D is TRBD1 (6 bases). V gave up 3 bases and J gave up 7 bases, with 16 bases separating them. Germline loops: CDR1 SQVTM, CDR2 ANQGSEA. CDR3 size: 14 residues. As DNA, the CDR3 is TGCAGCGTTGAGATGACAGGACCCAGGAACATTCAGTACTTC. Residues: CSVEMTGPRNIQYF.

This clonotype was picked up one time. The CDR3 sequence: CASSPRLAGEPDTQYF. The CDR3 DNA reads TGTGCCAGCAGCCCGAGACTAGCGGGAGAACCAGATACGCAGTATTTT. The rearrangement uses TRBV11-2 and TRBJ2-3, with 12 bases fitting TRBD2. Germline V gives CDR1 SGHAT, CDR2 FQNNGV. The CDR3 is 16 residues long. The junction had 7 bases not matched to a gene; V was cut back by 5 bases and J by 4 bases. Full variable domain (missing parts from reference TRBV11-2 and TRBJ2-3): EAGVAQSPRYKIIEKRQSVAFWCNPISGHATLYWYQQILGQGPKLLIQFQNNGVVDDSQLPKDRFSAERLKGVDSTLKIQPAKLEDSAVYLCASSPRLAGEPDTQYFGPGTRLTVL.

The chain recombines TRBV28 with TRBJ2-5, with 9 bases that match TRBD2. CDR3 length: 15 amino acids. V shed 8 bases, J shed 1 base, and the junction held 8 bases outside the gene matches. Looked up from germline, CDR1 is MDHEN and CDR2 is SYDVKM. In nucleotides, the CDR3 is TGTGCCAGCCTCCGGAGACTAGCGGTCCAAGAGACCCAGTACTTC. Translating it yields CASLRRLAVQETQYF. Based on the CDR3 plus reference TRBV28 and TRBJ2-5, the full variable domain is DVKVTQSSRYLVKRTGEKVFLECVQDMDHENMFWYRQDPGLGLRLIYFSYDVKMKEKGDIPEGYSVSREKKERFSLILESASTNQTSMYLCASLRRLAVQETQYFGPGTRLLVL.

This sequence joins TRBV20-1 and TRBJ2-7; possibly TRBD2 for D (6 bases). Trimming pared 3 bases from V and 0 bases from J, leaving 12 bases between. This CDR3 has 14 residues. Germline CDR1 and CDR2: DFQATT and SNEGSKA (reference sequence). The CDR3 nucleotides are TGCAGTGCTAGGCCCCGGGGGAACTCCTACGAGCAGTACTTC. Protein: CSARPRGNSYEQYF.

The CDR3 sequence: CASSLPSLNEQYF. CDR3 bases: TGTGCCAGCAGCTTACCGTCCCTGAACGAGCAGTACTTC. The chain recombines TRBV7-2 with TRBJ2-7; unclear D gene. The CDR3 covers 13 residues. V lost 2 bases and J 5 bases, leaving 10 bases between the germline ends. Germline V CDR1 and CDR2: SGHTA, FQGNSA.

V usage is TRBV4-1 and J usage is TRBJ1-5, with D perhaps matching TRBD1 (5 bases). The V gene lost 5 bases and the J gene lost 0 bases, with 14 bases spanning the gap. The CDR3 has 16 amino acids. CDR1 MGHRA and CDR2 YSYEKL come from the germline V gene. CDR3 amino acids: CASSSRVDISNQPQHF. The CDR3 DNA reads TGCGCCAGCAGCTCCCGTGTGGACATTAGCAATCAGCCCCAGCATTTT.

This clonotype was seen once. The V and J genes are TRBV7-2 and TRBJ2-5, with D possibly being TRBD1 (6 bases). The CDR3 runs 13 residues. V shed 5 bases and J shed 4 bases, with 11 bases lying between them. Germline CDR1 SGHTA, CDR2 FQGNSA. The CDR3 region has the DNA TGTGCCAGCAGCCACGGGACACGAGAGACCCAGTACTTC. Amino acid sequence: CASSHGTRETQYF.

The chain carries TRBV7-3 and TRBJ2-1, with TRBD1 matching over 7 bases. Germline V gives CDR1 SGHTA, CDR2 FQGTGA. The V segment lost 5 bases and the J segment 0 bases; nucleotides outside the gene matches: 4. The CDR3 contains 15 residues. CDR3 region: CASSVTGDSYNEQFF. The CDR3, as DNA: TGTGCCAGCAGCGTTACAGGGGACTCCTACAATGAGCAGTTCTTC. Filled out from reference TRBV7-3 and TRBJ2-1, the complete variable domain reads GAGVSQTPSNKVTEKGKYVELRCDPISGHTALYWYRQSLGQGPEFLIYFQGTGAADDSGLPNDRFFAVRPEGSVSTLKIQRTERGDSAVYLCASSVTGDSYNEQFFGPGTRLTVL.

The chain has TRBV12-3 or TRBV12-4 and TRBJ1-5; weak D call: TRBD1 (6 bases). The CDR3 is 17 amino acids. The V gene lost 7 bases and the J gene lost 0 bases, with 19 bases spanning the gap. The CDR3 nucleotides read TGTGCCAGCACCACCGGGACACGGAGTCTTAGCAATCAGCCCCAGCATTTT. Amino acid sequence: CASTTGTRSLSNQPQHF.

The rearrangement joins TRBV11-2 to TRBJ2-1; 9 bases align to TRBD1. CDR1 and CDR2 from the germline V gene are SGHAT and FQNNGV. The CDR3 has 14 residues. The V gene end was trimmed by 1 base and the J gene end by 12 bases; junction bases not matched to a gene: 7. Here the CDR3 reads CASSLVRTGAWQFF. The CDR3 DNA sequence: TGTGCCAGCAGCTTAGTGCGGACAGGGGCTTGGCAGTTCTTC.

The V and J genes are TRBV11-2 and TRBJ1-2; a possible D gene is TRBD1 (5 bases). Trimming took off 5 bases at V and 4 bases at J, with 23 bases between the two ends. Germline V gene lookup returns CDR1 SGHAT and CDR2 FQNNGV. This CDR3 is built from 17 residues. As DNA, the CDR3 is TGTGCCAGCAGCCTTACTTCCCGACCGGGACTCGGCTATGGCTACACCTTC. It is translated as CASSLTSRPGLGYGYTF. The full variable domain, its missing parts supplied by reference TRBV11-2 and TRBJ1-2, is EAGVAQSPRYKIIEKRQSVAFWCNPISGHATLYWYQQILGQGPKLLIQFQNNGVVDDSQLPKDRFSAERLKGVDSTLKIQPAKLEDSAVYLCASSLTSRPGLGYGYTFGSGTRLTVV.

CDR3 loop: CSARGTPEGNTEAFF. The DNA of the CDR3 is TGCAGCGCCCGTGGGACACCCGAGGGGAACACTGAAGCTTTCTTT. The chain joins TRBV29-1 to TRBJ1-1, with D possibly matching TRBD1 (6 bases). V was pared by 7 bases and J by 1 base, with 19 bases between. CDR1 and CDR2 from the germline V gene are SQVTM and ANQGSEA. The CDR3 has 15 residues.

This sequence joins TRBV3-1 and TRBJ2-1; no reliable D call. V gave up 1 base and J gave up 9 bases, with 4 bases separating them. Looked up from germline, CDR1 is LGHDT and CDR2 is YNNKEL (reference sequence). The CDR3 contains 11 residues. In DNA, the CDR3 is TGTGCCAGCAGCCAAGGACTTGAGCAGTTCTTC. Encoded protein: CASSQGLEQFF.

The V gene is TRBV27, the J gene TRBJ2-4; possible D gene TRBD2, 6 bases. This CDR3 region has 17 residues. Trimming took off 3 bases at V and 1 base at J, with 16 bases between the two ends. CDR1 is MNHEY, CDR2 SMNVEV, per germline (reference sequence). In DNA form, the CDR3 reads TGTGCCAGCAGTTTGCTAGCTAGCCTAGCGGCCAAAAACATTCAGTACTTC. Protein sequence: CASSLLASLAAKNIQYF.